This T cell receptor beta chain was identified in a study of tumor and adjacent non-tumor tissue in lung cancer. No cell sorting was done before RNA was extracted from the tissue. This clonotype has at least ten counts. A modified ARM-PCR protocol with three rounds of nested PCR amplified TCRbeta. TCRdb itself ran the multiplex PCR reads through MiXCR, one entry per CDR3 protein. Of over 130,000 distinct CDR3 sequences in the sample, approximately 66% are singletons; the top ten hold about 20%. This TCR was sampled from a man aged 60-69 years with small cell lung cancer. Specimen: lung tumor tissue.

This CDR3 is CASSYSRDRSGNTIYF. The CDR3 bases are TGTGCCAGCAGTTACTCCAGGGACCGCTCTGGAAACACCATATATTTT. The J gene is TRBJ1-3, the V gene TRBV6-6; a possible D gene is TRBD1 (5 bases). Germline V CDR1 and CDR2: MNHNY, SVGAGI (reference sequence). The V end lost 0 bases, the J end lost 0 bases, and 9 bases lay between the germline ends. The CDR3 spans 16 residues.